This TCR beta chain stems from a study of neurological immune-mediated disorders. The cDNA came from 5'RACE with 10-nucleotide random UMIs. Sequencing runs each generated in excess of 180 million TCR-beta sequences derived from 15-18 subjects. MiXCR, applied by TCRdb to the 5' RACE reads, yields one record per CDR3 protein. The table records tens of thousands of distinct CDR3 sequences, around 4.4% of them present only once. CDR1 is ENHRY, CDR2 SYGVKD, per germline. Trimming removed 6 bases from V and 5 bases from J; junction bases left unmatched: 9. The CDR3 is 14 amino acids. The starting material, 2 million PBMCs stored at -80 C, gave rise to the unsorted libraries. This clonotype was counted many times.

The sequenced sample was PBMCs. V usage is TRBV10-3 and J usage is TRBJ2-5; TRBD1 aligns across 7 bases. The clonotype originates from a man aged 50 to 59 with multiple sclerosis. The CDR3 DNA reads TGTGCCATCAGGCGACAGGGAGTGATTGAGACCCAGTACTTC. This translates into CAIRRQGVIETQYF.